This T cell receptor beta chain was identified during a study of T cell responses to AZD1222 COVID-19 vaccine. The study, taken as a whole, reports: Spike-specific TCR breadth and depth rose after two AZD1222 doses. After the peak T cell response, and only then, were repertoires sampled. Among vaccine-associated CD4 TCRs, coverage spanned spike, with dominance at 160-218 and 743-854.

About this clone: The antigen remains unidentified.

CDR1 is ENHRY, CDR2 SYGVKD, per germline. The CDR3 runs to 13 residues. The junction had 4 bases not matched to a gene; V was cut back by 5 bases and J by 4 bases. The protocol was immunoSEQ multiplex PCR, while the TCRdb copy is restricted to in-frame clones and leaves out a portion. The sample carries 150,000 to 200,000 clones, about 90% recorded once. The sequence was collected from an adult who received the AZD1222 COVID-19 vaccine. The source material was peripheral blood, sampled 28 days after the second AZD1222 dose. This chain uses TRBV10-3 with TRBJ2-7; the match to TRBD1 covers 8 bases. The CDR3, as DNA: TGTGCCATCAGTTCAACAGGGGGATACGAGCAGTACTTC. Translation: CAISSTGGYEQYF.